This paragraph covers one T cell receptor beta chain sequence. This clonotype appeared many times. There is no known antigen for this receptor. Base quality data are lacking; no much larger clone is found one base away. This beta chain lies outside the target of a library built for alpha chains; its clone size means little. The library was obtained by 5' RACE. Sequencing relied on a NextSeq 500. The TCR library protocol attached a unique molecular identifier to each TCR cDNA molecule to allow correction of PCR and sequencing errors. Processing in the source paper ran as follows. Decombinator tools were used for TCR identification, UMI-based error correction and CDR3 extraction. Expanded TCRs were defined as those above a frequency of 2 per 1,000, corresponding to the top 1% of the tumor frequency distribution. Expanded tumor TCRs statistically deemed absent (corrected P<0.05) from at least one tumor region were classed as regional, and all other expanded tumor TCRs were classed as ubiquitous. Renyi diversity was computed with the R vegan package after each repertoire had been subsampled 100 times to 5,000 TCRs. To build CDR3 similarity networks, amino acid triplet string-kernel similarity was used, and CDR3s were connected when their pairwise similarity was above 0.82. TCRdb handled the public reads itself, with Q25 trimming in fastp and clone calling in MiXCR, and kept productive beta chains. Under each unique CDR3 protein, matching rows form one entry showing the most common genes and DNA. TCRdb assigned the V and J calls; the authors' analysis was not used. For this sample there are roughly 17,000 distinct CDR3 sequences; about 6.3% appear just once. The ten largest clonotypes hold 6.8% of the sample.

This record comes from a study of spatial heterogeneity in lung cancer (dated by TCRdb to the late 2010s). Context from the whole study: Beta-chain transcripts were consistently detected in greater numbers than alpha-chain transcripts, which likely reflected higher beta-chain transcript abundance. TCR transcript counts in tumor regions correlated strongly with a T cell transcriptional module score from matched bulk RNA-seq. In the raw uncorrected reads, each unique combination of TCR and UMI appeared on average more than ten times. The study quantitatively compared TCR alpha and beta repertoires across multiple tumor regions, matched nontumor lung and blood in non-small cell lung cancer. Nonsynonymous mutation counts, determined by whole-exome sequencing of tumor tissue, were related to features of the TCR repertoire. Both alpha and beta chains were TCR-sequenced in approximately 220 tumor regions, under 80 matched nontumor lung samples and some 56 PBMC samples obtained at surgery. Results and caveats for the whole study, not just this receptor: TCR-seq coverage of tumor T cells was estimated at only 7% to 8.5% for alpha chains and more than 11% for beta chains. Counts of ubiquitous and regional expanded TCRs correlated with counts of ubiquitous and regional nonsynonymous mutations, respectively. The tumor nonsynonymous mutation count correlated with the number of expanded intratumoral alpha and beta TCRs. Confirming at a functional level the hypothesis that regional TCRs recognize regional mutations was considered to require additional single-cell paired TCR alpha and beta sequencing.

This specimen's time point label, per the study, means: sample taken at primary tumor resection. Donors were around 71 patients with early-stage, untreated non-small cell lung cancer from the lung TRACERx cohort. TCR sequencing used whole RNA extracted from tumor and nontumor lung tissue, or from cryopreserved PBMC samples, without cell sorting. A patient was chosen for TCR sequencing only when enough RNA was available from at least two tumor regions. A lung pathologist reviewed the tumor and adjacent nontumor lung specimens before the specimens were selected. V is pared back by 2 bases and J by 3 bases, with 7 bases lying between the germline termini. The CDR3 sequence holds 13 residues, the cysteine and phenylalanine included. Only the CDR3 DNA is retained, 39 bases long and in frame from the first base. CDR1 and CDR2 (ENHRY, SYGVKD) derive from the germline V gene.

The TCR originated in a male donor with early-stage non-small cell lung cancer. The sample in question was lung tumor tissue, obtained at surgery. The chain couples TRBV10-3 to TRBJ1-1; perhaps TRBD1 is the D gene, with 6 bases matching. The CDR3 in this case is CAISEEGDTEAFF. The base sequence is TGTGCCATCAGTGAGGAGGGGGACACTGAAGCTTTCTTT.